These T cell receptor beta chains were read from a single sample in a study of blood T cell repertoires in COVID-19. Produced via immunoSEQ multiplex PCR; TCRdb's table is partial and in-frame only. The data contain about 60,000 clones, about 91% of them singletons. The sequenced sample consisted of peripheral blood. These receptors all come from a man aged 55 to 69 with acute or convalescent COVID-19. The CDR3 runs from the conserved cysteine through the conserved F or W. D genes are given only for firm matches. The size entry is marked missing in some rows and otherwise reads once, few, many or a size class.

J: TRBJ2-5
size: .
D: .
V: TRBV28
DNA: TGTGCCAGCAGACGGACATTGGAGACCCAGTACTTC
CDR3: CASRRTLETQYF

J: TRBJ1-1
size: .
D: .
V: TRBV28
DNA: TGTGCCAGCAACCGACAGCTGAACACTGAAGCTTTCTTT
CDR3: CASNRQLNTEAFF

J: TRBJ1-2
size: .
D: .
V: TRBV4-1
DNA: TGCGCCAGCAGCCAAATAAGGACTGGCAAGTCCTCCTATGGCTACACCTTC
CDR3: CASSQIRTGKSSYGYTF

J: TRBJ2-3
size: once
D: TRBD2
V: TRBV5-4
DNA: TGTGCCAGCAGCTCCCCTAGCGGGAGAAGGGATACGCAGTATTTT
CDR3: CASSSPSGRRDTQYF

J: TRBJ1-1
size: .
D: TRBD1
V: TRBV7-3
DNA: TGTGCCAGCAGCTCGGGACAGACGAGCGCTGAAGCTTTCTTT
CDR3: CASSSGQTSAEAFF

J: TRBJ1-2
size: .
D: .
V: TRBV30
DNA: TGTGCTCACCAAGTAGGGGGAAGCTATGGCTACACCTTC
CDR3: CAHQVGGSYGYTF

J: TRBJ2-5
size: .
D: TRBD2
V: TRBV24-1
DNA: TGTGCCACCAGTGATCAGGTAGCGGGAGGTCTTGAGACCCAGTACTTC
CDR3: CATSDQVAGGLETQYF

J: TRBJ2-7
size: .
D: .
V: TRBV12-3/TRBV12-4
DNA: TGTGCCAGCAGACCTTCAGGGGTCCGCGAGCAGTACTTC
CDR3: CASRPSGVREQYF

J: TRBJ1-5
size: .
D: TRBD1
V: TRBV18
DNA: TGTGCCAGCTCTTCCACAGGGGATCAGCCCCAGCATTTT
CDR3: CASSSTGDQPQHF

J: TRBJ2-7
size: few
D: .
V: TRBV23-1
DNA: TGCGCCAGCAGTCACCTTGGACAGACCCCCTACGAGCAGTACTTC
CDR3: CASSHLGQTPYEQYF

J: TRBJ2-3
size: .
D: .
V: TRBV7-7
DNA: TGTGCTAGCAGTCTTGCCGGCGGCCGCACAGATACGCAGTATTTT
CDR3: CASSLAGGRTDTQYF

J: TRBJ2-1
size: .
D: TRBD1
V: TRBV10-3
DNA: TGTGCCATCAGTGAAACCGGGACAGGGAAGTTCAATGAGCAGTTCTTC
CDR3: CAISETGTGKFNEQFF

J: TRBJ1-1
size: .
D: TRBD1
V: TRBV18
DNA: TGTGCCAGCTCAACAACAGGGGACACTGAAGCTTTCTTT
CDR3: CASSTTGDTEAFF

J: TRBJ1-1
size: .
D: .
V: TRBV12-3/TRBV12-4
DNA: TGTGCCAGCAGTTTTGGAGAGAACACTGAAGCTTTCTTT
CDR3: CASSFGENTEAFF

J: TRBJ2-1
size: .
D: .
V: TRBV7-8
DNA: TGTGCCAGCAGCCTCCCCATCCGACTAGCCTACAATGAGCAGTTCTTC
CDR3: CASSLPIRLAYNEQFF

J: TRBJ2-2
size: .
D: TRBD2
V: TRBV5-3
DNA: TGTGCCAGAAGGGGAGCGGGAGCCGGGGAGCTGTTTTTT
CDR3: CARRGAGAGELFF

J: TRBJ1-5
size: .
D: TRBD1
V: TRBV28
DNA: TGTGCCAGCAGTTTTGGACAGGTGAATCAGCCCCAGCATTTT
CDR3: CASSFGQVNQPQHF

J: TRBJ2-3
size: .
D: .
V: TRBV7-8
DNA: TGTGCCAGCAGCCAGCGGGTCAGCACAGATACGCAGTATTTT
CDR3: CASSQRVSTDTQYF

J: TRBJ1-3
size: .
D: .
V: TRBV10-2
DNA: TGCGCCAGCAGGGACGGGGGGGCTGGAAACACCATATATTTT
CDR3: CASRDGGAGNTIYF

J: TRBJ2-1
size: .
D: TRBD1
V: TRBV7-3
DNA: TGTGCCAGCAGCTCCACCTCGGGACAGGGGGTCTACAATGAGCAGTTCTTC
CDR3: CASSSTSGQGVYNEQFF

J: TRBJ1-5
size: .
D: .
V: TRBV20-1
DNA: TGCAGTGCTAGTCCGGGGGGACAGCCCCAGCATTTT
CDR3: CSASPGGQPQHF

J: TRBJ2-1
size: .
D: TRBD2
V: TRBV2
DNA: TGTGCCAGCAGGAGGGAGGGCCTAAATGAGCAGTTCTTC
CDR3: CASRREGLNEQFF

J: TRBJ2-1
size: .
D: .
V: TRBV4-1
DNA: TGCGCCAGCAGCAGGAGGGCCCTCGACAATGAGCAGTTCTTC
CDR3: CASSRRALDNEQFF

J: TRBJ2-2
size: once
D: TRBD1
V: TRBV10-3
DNA: TGTGCCATCAGCGCCGGGACAGGGTTAAATACCGGGGAGCTGTTTTTT
CDR3: CAISAGTGLNTGELFF

J: TRBJ2-7
size: .
D: .
V: TRBV21-1
DNA: TGTGCCAGCAGCTTGGCAGGATCCTCCTACGAGCAGTACTTC
CDR3: CASSLAGSSYEQYF

J: TRBJ1-1
size: .
D: TRBD1
V: TRBV18
DNA: TGTGCCAGCTCACCGGGACAGACTAACGAAGCTTTCTTT
CDR3: CASSPGQTNEAFF

J: TRBJ2-7
size: .
D: .
V: TRBV10-1
DNA: TGCGCCAGCAGTGAGAGCACGGGAGAGCAGTACTTC
CDR3: CASSESTGEQYF

J: TRBJ2-4
size: .
D: TRBD2
V: TRBV11-2
DNA: TGTGCCAGCAGCTCCTCGCGGGGGAACATTCAGTACTTC
CDR3: CASSSSRGNIQYF

J: TRBJ2-7
size: .
D: TRBD2
V: TRBV5-1
DNA: TGCGCCAGCAGCCCGGGCGGGACTAGCGGGTCCTACGAGCAGTACTTC
CDR3: CASSPGGTSGSYEQYF

J: TRBJ2-1
size: .
D: .
V: TRBV20-1
DNA: TGCAGTGCTCGACTTTACAATGAGCAGTTCTTC
CDR3: CSARLYNEQFF

J: TRBJ2-1
size: once
D: TRBD1
V: TRBV7-9
DNA: TGTGCCAGCAGCCCGGGCTCGGGACAGGGCTACAATGAGCAGTTCTTC
CDR3: CASSPGSGQGYNEQFF

J: TRBJ1-2
size: .
D: TRBD1
V: TRBV7-3
DNA: TGTGCCAGCAGCCGGGACAGGGACCATGGCTACACCTTC
CDR3: CASSRDRDHGYTF

J: TRBJ1-6
size: once
D: TRBD1
V: TRBV4-2
DNA: TGTGCCAGCAGCCAAGATTCTTGGGACAGGGGCGTCATGGGATCACCCCTCCACTTT
CDR3: CASSQDSWDRGVMGSPLHF

J: TRBJ2-3
size: .
D: TRBD2
V: TRBV5-1
DNA: TGCGCCAGCAGCTGGACCGGGACTAATCATCAAGATACGCAGTATTTT
CDR3: CASSWTGTNHQDTQYF

J: TRBJ1-2
size: .
D: .
V: TRBV5-4
DNA: TGTGCCAGCAGCTCTAATCAACACTATGGCTACACCTTC
CDR3: CASSSNQHYGYTF

J: TRBJ1-4
size: once
D: .
V: TRBV19
DNA: TGTGCCAGTAGTGCCGGGTTCCGAATACTGTTTTTT
CDR3: CASSAGFRILFF

J: TRBJ2-1
size: .
D: TRBD2
V: TRBV5-1
DNA: TGCGCCAGCACGAGGCTAGCGGGAGGGAATGAGCAGTTCTTC
CDR3: CASTRLAGGNEQFF

J: TRBJ1-2
size: .
D: TRBD1
V: TRBV9
DNA: TGTGCCAGCAGCGTAACCTGGACAGGGGCCGGTGGCTACACCTTC
CDR3: CASSVTWTGAGGYTF

J: TRBJ2-3
size: few
D: .
V: TRBV28
DNA: TGTGCCAGCAGTTTACAGAGCACAGATACGCAGTATTTT
CDR3: CASSLQSTDTQYF

J: TRBJ2-3
size: .
D: .
V: TRBV28
DNA: TGTGCCATACGTCGGAGGCCCACAGATACGCAGTATTTT
CDR3: CAIRRRPTDTQYF

J: TRBJ1-3
size: few
D: TRBD1
V: TRBV19
DNA: TGTGCCAGTAGTAAAGGACAGGGGGCGAACACCATATATTTT
CDR3: CASSKGQGANTIYF

J: TRBJ2-5
size: .
D: .
V: TRBV6-5
DNA: TGTGCCAGCACCCAATACGTACAGTACCAAGAGACCCAGTACTTC
CDR3: CASTQYVQYQETQYF

J: TRBJ2-1
size: .
D: TRBD1
V: TRBV2
DNA: TGTGCCAGCAGGCTACAGGGGCGGAATGAGCAGTTCTTC
CDR3: CASRLQGRNEQFF

J: TRBJ2-3
size: .
D: .
V: TRBV15
DNA: TGTGCCACCAGCAGAGATCTTAAGGAGGGGCAGTATTTT
CDR3: CATSRDLKEGQYF

J: TRBJ2-2
size: .
D: TRBD2
V: TRBV7-9
DNA: TGTGCCAGCAGCCGTGGGACTAGCGGGAGTAGGGGCGCCGGGGAGCTGTTTTTT
CDR3: CASSRGTSGSRGAGELFF

J: TRBJ2-5
size: .
D: TRBD1
V: TRBV28
DNA: TGTGCCAGCAGTCCCGGGACAGTAAAAGAGACCCAGTACTTC
CDR3: CASSPGTVKETQYF

J: TRBJ1-4
size: .
D: .
V: TRBV6-1
DNA: TGTGCCAGCAGTGAAGGTAGATCTAATGAAAAACTGTTTTTT
CDR3: CASSEGRSNEKLFF

J: TRBJ1-2
size: .
D: .
V: TRBV11-2
DNA: TGTGCCAGCAGCTTTTTGACAGGCCATCGGGATGGCTACACCTTC
CDR3: CASSFLTGHRDGYTF

J: TRBJ2-7
size: few
D: TRBD1
V: TRBV12-5
DNA: TGTGCTAGTGGTTTGGACAGGGGGCTGGGCCCCTACGAGCAGTACTTC
CDR3: CASGLDRGLGPYEQYF

J: TRBJ1-6
size: .
D: .
V: TRBV7-9
DNA: TGTGCCAGCAGCTTAATGGGGGGGAATTCACCCCTCCACTTT
CDR3: CASSLMGGNSPLHF

J: TRBJ2-1
size: .
D: .
V: TRBV10-1
DNA: TGCGCCAGCAGTGGAGTAGAGGGGAGGAGGTCTGAGCAGTTCTTC
CDR3: CASSGVEGRRSEQFF

J: TRBJ2-2
size: .
D: TRBD2
V: TRBV28
DNA: TGTGCCAGCAGTTTATTTAGCGGGAGGCACACCGGGGAGCTGTTTTTT
CDR3: CASSLFSGRHTGELFF

J: TRBJ1-2
size: .
D: .
V: TRBV4-1
DNA: TGCGCCAGCAGCCAGGGCTTAGCGGCCCTAAACTATGGCTACACCTTC
CDR3: CASSQGLAALNYGYTF